This TCR beta chain originates from a study of blood T cells in healthy people across ages. This clonotype was seen a handful of times. Its antigen is undetermined. General study findings and limits: For the donors, CMV status was unknown and possibly confounded expanded clonotype changes.

It was with a sample-barcoded 5' primer and a J-beta primer mix that a second PCR of about 6 to 12 cycles was run. TCRdb reprocessed the 5' RACE reads with MiXCR, giving one entry per CDR3 protein. The sample includes hundreds of thousands of distinct CDR3 sequences, 45% to 60% seen only once; the top ten take approximately 15%. The length of the CDR3 is 14 residues. Per germline, CDR1 SGHDT and CDR2 YYEEEE. V shed 4 bases and J 9 bases; nucleotides not matched to a gene: 8. This sequence joins TRBV5-6 and TRBJ2-1, with 9 bases that match TRBD2. Sequencing used blood. This TCR derives from a woman older than 75 in good health. The CDR3 is CASSLGTSYGEQFF. DNA of the CDR3: TGTGCCAGCAGCCTAGGGACTAGCTACGGTGAGCAGTTCTTC.